This TCR beta chain was recorded in a study of blood T cell repertoires in COVID-19. Per the original data handling: Amplification with reference gene primers provided the estimates of nucleated cell counts. Generated by immunoSEQ multiplex PCR, the TCRdb table keeps only in-frame clones and is missing some. Clone size and the V and J calls come from that table; the DNA yielded D and trimming. This sample has about 140,000 clones, with 80% to 85% found just once. Germline-derived CDR1 and CDR2 are KGHSH and LQKENI. Deletions cut 3 bases from V and 4 bases from J, with 19 bases between. This CDR3 is 16 amino acids long.

The chain links TRBV18 to TRBJ2-7; TRBD2 is a possible D gene (5 bases). The sample consisted of peripheral blood. The source of this sequence is a human donor in a cohort sampled during active COVID-19. The CDR3 DNA is TGTGCCAGCTCACCGGGAAACGCCGGGAAGAAGTACGAGCAGTACTTC. It codes for CASSPGNAGKKYEQYF.